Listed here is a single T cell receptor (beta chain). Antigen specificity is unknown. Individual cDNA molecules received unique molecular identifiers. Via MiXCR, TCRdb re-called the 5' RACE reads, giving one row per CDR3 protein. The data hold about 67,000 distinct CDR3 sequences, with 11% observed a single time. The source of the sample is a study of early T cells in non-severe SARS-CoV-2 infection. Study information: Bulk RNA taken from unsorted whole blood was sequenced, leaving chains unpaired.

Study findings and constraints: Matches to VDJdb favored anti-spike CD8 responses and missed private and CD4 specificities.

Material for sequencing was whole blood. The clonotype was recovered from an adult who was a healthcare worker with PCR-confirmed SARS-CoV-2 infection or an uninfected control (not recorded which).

This CDR3 reads CASSQGRTADTQYF. As DNA, the CDR3 is TGTGCCAGCAGCCAAGGGCGCACGGCAGATACGCAGTATTTT. V and J are TRBV3-1 and TRBJ2-3, with no clear D. Trimming removed 1 base from V and 4 bases from J, with 9 bases in between. CDR1 and CDR2 from the germline V gene are LGHDT and YNNKEL (reference sequence). The CDR3 contains 14 residues.